This passage covers 29 T cell receptor beta chains from one sample sequenced in a study of T cell responses to AZD1222 COVID-19 vaccine. Here immunoSEQ multiplex PCR was the method, and the copy in TCRdb shows in-frame clones only, minus some. In the table there are roughly 150,000 clones, 88% of which are singletons. The source material was peripheral blood, sampled on day 0 of AZD1222 vaccination. These receptors were taken from an adult in good health.

This chain joins TRBV21-1 and TRBJ1-6. TRBV21-1 is assigned pseudogene status. This CDR3 is 14 amino acids long. The DNA for the CDR3 is TGTGCCAGCACACAACGGCCTTCGAATTCACCCCTCCACTTT. It translates to CASTQRPSNSPLHF.

This chain uses TRBV24-1 with TRBJ2-1, with a weak D call TRBD2 (7 bases). Trimming cost V 5 bases and J 0 bases, with 25 bases left between them. Germline assignment: CDR1 KGHDR and CDR2 SFDVKD. The CDR3 runs to 20 residues. The CDR3 region is CATSVPGGLAPTRSYNEQFF. Written as DNA, the CDR3 is TGTGCCACCAGTGTCCCCGGGGGGCTAGCGCCAACTCGCTCCTACAATGAGCAGTTCTTC.

The rearrangement uses TRBV12-3 or TRBV12-4 and TRBJ1-1, with D perhaps TRBD1 (5 bases). The CDR3 is 13 residues long. Deletions cut 6 bases from V and 3 bases from J, with 11 bases between. The CDR3 DNA follows: TGTGCCAGCAGAACACAGGCGGACACTGAAGCTTTCTTT. Its protein is CASRTQADTEAFF.

This clone was seen just once. The chain employs TRBV19 and TRBJ1-1; D perhaps matches TRBD1 (5 bases). CDR1 is LNHDA, CDR2 SQIVND, per germline (reference sequence). There are 14 residues in the CDR3. Trimming took 7 bases from V and 1 from J, leaving 13 bases between them. CDR3 residues: CASIRGGANTEAFF. In DNA, the CDR3 is TGTGCCAGTATCCGCGGTGGGGCGAACACTGAAGCTTTCTTT. The full variable domain, rest sourced from reference TRBV19 and TRBJ1-1, is DGGITQSPKYLFRKEGQNVTLSCEQNLNHDAMYWYRQDPGQGLRLIYYSQIVNDFQKGDIAEGYSVSREKKESFPLTVTSAQKNPTAFYLCASIRGGANTEAFFGQGTRLTVV.

The V call is TRBV7-2, the J call TRBJ2-1, with TRBD2 as a possible D gene (6 bases). CDR1 and CDR2 (germline): SGHTA, FQGNSA. Trimming cost V 1 base and J 3 bases, with 16 bases left between them. This CDR3 has 17 residues. The CDR3 spells CASSLEGTGLLYNEQFF. The CDR3 DNA follows: TGTGCCAGCAGCTTAGAGGGGACGGGACTGCTCTACAATGAGCAGTTCTTC.

A note on this clone: Other DNA sequences within the sample encode an identical CDR3. The J gene is TRBJ1-2, the V gene TRBV9; D remains ambiguous. Germline CDR1 and CDR2: SGDLS and YYNGEE. This CDR3 has 14 amino acids. Trimming cost V 3 bases and J 0 bases, with 9 bases left between them. CDR3 DNA sequence: TGTGCCAGCAGCGCCCCCGGAGCTAACTATGGCTACACCTTC. Residues: CASSAPGANYGYTF.

The V and J genes are TRBV5-6 and TRBJ2-7; 7 nucleotides line up with TRBD1. CDR1 and CDR2 from the germline V gene are SGHDT and YYEEEE. This CDR3 region has 14 residues. Trimming at V came to 4 bases and at J to 4 bases, leaving 8 bases not matched to a gene. CDR3 in amino acids: CASSPGTVPYEQYF. The CDR3 coding sequence is TGTGCCAGCAGCCCGGGGACAGTACCATACGAGCAGTACTTC.

The chain is built from TRBV4-2 and TRBJ2-3; 7 bases are a match to TRBD2. The V gene end was trimmed by 6 bases and the J gene end by 1 base; junction bases not matched to a gene: 7. The CDR3 loop spans 15 amino acids. The germline CDR1 and CDR2 sequences are LGHNA and YNFKEQ. The CDR3 nucleotides are TGTGCCAGCAGGGGGCGGGAGCTGGGCACAGATACGCAGTATTTT. Protein sequence: CASRGRELGTDTQYF.

V gene TRBV18 combines with J gene TRBJ2-5; TRBD2 matches at 8 bases. CDR1 and CDR2 (germline): KGHSH, LQKENI. This CDR3 has 16 amino acids. V shed 2 bases, J shed 0 bases, and the junction held 5 bases outside the gene matches. The CDR3 protein is CASSPLAGPYQETQYF. CDR3 nucleotide sequence: TGTGCCAGCTCACCATTAGCGGGGCCCTACCAAGAGACCCAGTACTTC.

The genes are TRBV2 and TRBJ2-7; 10 bases fit TRBD2. There are 13 residues in the CDR3. After removal of 6 bases from V and 3 bases from J, the junction contained 2 bases not matched to a gene. Germline V lookup: CDR1 SNHLY, CDR2 FYNNEI. For the CDR3, the DNA is TGTGCCAGCAGCACTAGCGGGATCTACGAGCAGTACTTC. Its protein is CASSTSGIYEQYF.

This rearrangement joins TRBV7-2 to TRBJ1-5, with D possibly matching TRBD1 (6 bases). The V and J ends lost 5 bases and 4 bases respectively, with 12 bases between them. Per germline, CDR1 SGHTA and CDR2 FQGNSA. The CDR3 is 14 amino acids. The CDR3, as DNA: TGTGCCAGCAGCCTACAGGGTTGGAATCAGCCCCAGCATTTT. It codes for CASSLQGWNQPQHF.

The chain joins TRBV28 to TRBJ2-5; 9 bases are shared with TRBD2. CDR1 MDHEN and CDR2 SYDVKM come from the germline V gene. With 1 base clipped from V and 4 bases from J, the junction kept 1 base outside the gene matches. CDR3 length: 14 amino acids. Written as DNA, the CDR3 is TGTGCCAGCAGTTTATCTAGCGGGACAGAGACCCAGTACTTC. Protein: CASSLSSGTETQYF.

The chain uses TRBV5-6 and TRBJ2-5; D unresolved. Germline V gene sequence: CDR1 SGHDT, CDR2 YYEEEE. The V end lost 4 bases, the J end lost 2 bases, and 12 bases lay between the germline ends. This CDR3 contains 14 residues. CDR3 DNA sequence: TGTGCCAGCAGCCTAGGCCTGGGGCAAGAGACCCAGTACTTC. As protein: CASSLGLGQETQYF.

This chain uses TRBV5-5 with TRBJ1-5, with D perhaps matching TRBD1 (5 bases). Germline CDR1 reads SGHKS; CDR2 reads YYEKEE (reference sequence). The CDR3 length is 14 residues. The V and J ends lost 3 bases and 3 bases respectively, with 10 bases between them. Written as DNA, the CDR3 is TGTGCCAGCAGCTCTCAGGGTCTCAATCAGCCCCAGCATTTT. It translates to CASSSQGLNQPQHF.

The CDR3 region has the DNA TGTGCCAGCAGCGTAGATGGTGACACAGATACGCAGTATTTT. Translated: CASSVDGDTDTQYF. This chain connects TRBV9 to TRBJ2-3; D unclear. The CDR3 totals 14 residues. The V gene lost 0 bases and the J gene lost 2 bases, with 7 bases spanning the gap. CDR1 and CDR2 from the germline V gene are SGDLS and YYNGEE. Full variable domain (rest looked up from reference TRBV9 and TRBJ2-3): DSGVTQTPKHLITATGQRVTLRCSPRSGDLSVYWYQQSLDQGLQFLIQYYNGEERAKGNILERFSAQQFPDLHSELNLSSLELGDSALYFCASSVDGDTDTQYFGPGTRLTVL.

The chain's CDR3 is CSVTGNYGYTF. In nucleotides, the CDR3 is TGCAGCGTTACAGGGAACTATGGCTACACCTTC. The chain carries TRBV29-1 and TRBJ1-2; a possible D gene is TRBD1 (6 bases). This CDR3 has 11 residues. Per the germline V gene, CDR1 is SQVTM and CDR2 is ANQGSEA. V was shortened by 5 bases and J by 2 bases, with 6 bases between the two germline ends.

The chain carries TRBV5-4 and TRBJ2-7; 7 positions match TRBD1. This CDR3 comprises 15 residues. The germline V gene has CDR1 SGHNT and CDR2 YYREEE (reference sequence). V lost 0 bases and J lost 3; bases outside the gene matches: 6. The CDR3 here is CASSLAGDRNYEQYF. CDR3 coding DNA: TGTGCCAGCAGCTTGGCCGGGGACAGAAACTACGAGCAGTACTTC.

The chain employs TRBV3-1 (or the pseudogene TRBV3-2) and TRBJ1-2, with D possibly being TRBD1 (5 bases). The CDR3 is 16 residues long. Germline CDR1 and CDR2: LGHDT and YNNKEL (reference sequence). The V gene lost 0 bases and the J gene lost 1 base, with 12 bases spanning the gap. In nucleotides, the CDR3 is TGTGCCAGCAGCCAAGATACCGTGACAGTTAACTATGGCTACACCTTC. It encodes CASSQDTVTVNYGYTF.

This CDR3 reads CASSETGSTEAFF. The CDR3 DNA follows: TGTGCCAGCAGTGAGACAGGGAGCACTGAAGCTTTCTTT. The genes are TRBV6-2 or TRBV6-3 and TRBJ1-1; 7 bases agree with TRBD1. After removal of 5 bases from V and 4 bases from J, the junction contained 4 bases not matched to a gene. Per germline, CDR1 MNHEY and CDR2 SVGEGT. The CDR3 consists of 13 residues.

The genes are TRBV19 and TRBJ2-7; 10 bases are shared with TRBD2. CDR1 and CDR2 (germline): LNHDA, SQIVND (reference sequence). With V trimmed by 2 bases and J by 0 bases, 1 base remained unmatched. This CDR3 contains 15 residues. The CDR3: CASSISGRASYEQYF. CDR3 bases: TGTGCCAGTAGTATAAGCGGGAGGGCCTCCTACGAGCAGTACTTC.

V gene TRBV28 combines with J gene TRBJ2-3; no reliable D call. The CDR3 spans 13 residues. From germline, CDR1 is MDHEN and CDR2 SYDVKM. V was trimmed by 6 bases and J by 3 bases, leaving 10 bases between them. The CDR3 region is CASSPEDTDTQYF. The DNA of the CDR3 is TGTGCCAGCAGCCCGGAAGATACAGATACGCAGTATTTT.

The chain joins TRBV15 to TRBJ2-7, with 8 positions matching TRBD2. Germline trimming cut 8 bases from V and 5 bases from J; bases unmatched to any gene: 14. Germline-derived CDR1 and CDR2 are LNHNV and YYDKDF (reference sequence). The CDR3 is 15 amino acids. CDR3 nucleotide sequence: TGTGCCACCCAAGATCGGAGCGGGAGTCTCGACGAGCAGTACTTC. This encodes CATQDRSGSLDEQYF.

The chain is built from TRBV7-2 and TRBJ1-5; D may be TRBD1 (6 bases). From germline, CDR1 is SGHTA and CDR2 FQGNSA. The CDR3 contains 15 residues. V was clipped by 0 bases and J by 5 bases, with 11 bases between them. For the CDR3, the DNA is TGTGCCAGCAGCTTAGCGGGGCAGGGGTATCAGCCCCAGCATTTT. It yields the protein CASSLAGQGYQPQHF.

This clone has only one observation. This sequence joins TRBV7-2 and TRBJ2-2; TRBD2 matches 11 bases. This CDR3 spans 17 amino acids. CDR1 is SGHTA, CDR2 FQGNSA, per germline. V was pared by 5 bases and J by 6 bases, with 11 bases of the junction left unmatched. The CDR3 region is CASSLRPGLADPGELFF. The CDR3 nucleotides are TGTGCCAGCAGCCTTCGGCCGGGACTAGCGGACCCCGGGGAGCTGTTTTTT.

Written as DNA, the CDR3 is TGCAGCGTTGATGGTGGGACGCCTGGAGGGTATGGCTACACCTTC. This sequence encodes CSVDGGTPGGYGYTF. V is TRBV29-1 and J is TRBJ1-2; possible D gene TRBD1, 5 bases. This CDR3 has 15 residues. V lost 3 bases and J 5 bases, leaving 19 bases between the germline ends. Germline CDR1 reads SQVTM; CDR2 reads ANQGSEA.

The chain uses TRBV5-1 and TRBJ1-1; D is ambiguous. This CDR3 comprises 13 residues. Germline lookup yields CDR1 SGHRS and CDR2 YFSETQ. V was pared by 5 bases and J by 0 bases, with 8 bases between. The DNA for the CDR3 is TGCGCCAGCAGTCCGGACCTGAACACTGAAGCTTTCTTT. Translating it yields CASSPDLNTEAFF. The full variable domain, in which reference TRBV5-1 and TRBJ1-1 provide the parts outside the CDR3, is KAGVTQTPRYLIKTRGQQVTLSCSPISGHRSVSWYQQTPGQGLQFLFEYFSETQRNKGNFPGRFSGRQFSNSRSEMNVSTLELGDSALYLCASSPDLNTEAFFGQGTRLTVV.

This rearrangement joins TRBV18 to TRBJ1-6; D is uncertain. CDR1 and CDR2 (germline): KGHSH, LQKENI. The CDR3 consists of 16 residues. Deletions cut 0 bases from V and 3 bases from J, with 9 bases between. CDR3 amino acids: CASSPPRLNYNSPLHF. CDR3 nucleotides: TGTGCCAGCTCACCACCGAGGCTGAACTATAATTCACCCCTCCACTTT.

J is TRBJ1-2 and V is TRBV27; 7 nucleotides line up with TRBD1. J gave up 1 base and V 7 bases, and 6 bases lay outside the gene matches. CDR3 length: 14 amino acids. Germline values: CDR1 MNHEY, CDR2 SMNVEV (reference sequence). The CDR3 region is CASKPGGNNYGYTF. The DNA for the CDR3 is TGTGCCAGCAAACCAGGGGGGAATAACTATGGCTACACCTTC.

V gene TRBV20-1 combines with J gene TRBJ2-7; perhaps TRBD1 as D (6 bases). CDR1 DFQATT and CDR2 SNEGSKA come from the germline V gene (reference sequence). Between the trimmed V and J ends, which lost 3 bases and 0 bases, there was a span of 12 bases. This CDR3 is built from 14 residues. CDR3 bases: TGCAGTGCTAGTCCCGGACAGATCTCCTACGAGCAGTACTTC. This codes for CSASPGQISYEQYF.